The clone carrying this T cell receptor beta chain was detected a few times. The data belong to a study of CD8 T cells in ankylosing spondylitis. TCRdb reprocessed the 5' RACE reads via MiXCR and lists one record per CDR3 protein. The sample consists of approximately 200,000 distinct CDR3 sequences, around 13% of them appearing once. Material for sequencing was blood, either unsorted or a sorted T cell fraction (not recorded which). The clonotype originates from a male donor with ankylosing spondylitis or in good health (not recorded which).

The chain's CDR3 is CASSQDRVAGGDGELFF. The CDR3 bases are TGCGCCAGCAGCCAAGATCGGGTAGCGGGAGGCGACGGGGAGCTGTTTTTT. The chain joins TRBV4-1 to TRBJ2-2, with 10 nucleotides matching TRBD2. Germline CDR1 and CDR2: MGHRA and YSYEKL. The CDR3 is made up of 17 amino acids. V lost 0 bases and J lost 7; bases outside the gene matches: 8.